What follows are 9 T cell receptor beta chains derived from one specimen sequenced in a study of blood T cells in healthy people across ages. A sample-barcoded 5' primer and a J-beta primer mix were used in a second PCR of roughly 7 to 11 cycles. In TCRdb, the 5' RACE reads were re-called with MiXCR into one record per CDR3 protein. This sample carries 750,000 or so distinct CDR3 sequences, roughly 25% of them seen once, and the ten largest clones take under 10%. These data also featured in a second study, about T cells of mothers and their children.

Sequenced input: blood. All receptors come from a boy between 10 and 17 years old in good health.

This clonotype has more than one count but fewer than ten. This rearrangement joins TRBV4-1 to TRBJ2-3; 10 nucleotides match TRBD2. The junction had 11 bases not matched to a gene; V was cut back by 2 bases and J by 6 bases. Germline V CDR1 and CDR2: MGHRA, YSYEKL. The CDR3 is made up of 17 amino acids. CDR3: CASSQLTSGISADTQYF. In DNA form, the CDR3 reads TGCGCCAGCAGCCAATTAACTAGCGGGATATCCGCTGATACGCAGTATTTT.

This sequence joins TRBV20-1 and TRBJ2-7, with 13 bases matching TRBD2. V dropped 6 bases and J dropped 0; count of bases not matched to a gene: 8. Per germline, CDR1 DFQATT and CDR2 SNEGSKA (reference sequence). The CDR3 length is 16 residues. The CDR3 is CSARPGTSGNSYEQYF. The CDR3 DNA reads TGCAGTGCACGTCCCGGGACTAGCGGGAACTCCTACGAGCAGTACTTC.

This clonotype has just a few counts. V gene TRBV6-1 combines with J gene TRBJ1-5, with 11 bases lining up with TRBD1. This CDR3 region has 16 residues. Unmatched junction bases numbered 9, after V lost 6 bases and J lost 5 bases. From germline, CDR1 is MNHNS and CDR2 SASEGT. CDR3 loop: CASRPWTGGKDQPQHF. In DNA form, the CDR3 reads TGTGCCAGCAGGCCCTGGACAGGGGGCAAGGATCAGCCCCAGCATTTT.

In its sample, this clonotype was seen a few times. V and J are TRBV12-3 or TRBV12-4 and TRBJ2-4; the match to TRBD2 covers 11 bases. This CDR3 spans 15 amino acids. Germline trimming cut 5 bases from V and 8 bases from J; bases unmatched to any gene: 8. In DNA, the CDR3 is TGTGCCAGCAGTCCTAGCGGGAGGAAGGGTGACATTCAGTACTTC. It translates to CASSPSGRKGDIQYF.

The rearrangement uses TRBV12-3 or TRBV12-4 and TRBJ2-7; tentative D call: TRBD1 (6 bases). The CDR3 totals 14 residues. V gave up 3 bases and J gave up 1 base, with 10 bases separating them. CDR3 sequence reads: CASSFTGQSYEQYF. The CDR3, as DNA: TGTGCCAGCAGTTTCACCGGACAGTCCTACGAGCAGTACTTC.

The table lists this clonotype with a few counts. In DNA form, the CDR3 reads TGTGCCAGCACCTGGAGGGGTGGCTCCTACGAGCAGTACTTC. Residues: CASTWRGGSYEQYF. The rearrangement links TRBV28 to TRBJ2-7, with D possibly TRBD2 on 6 matching bases. Germline V gene lookup returns CDR1 MDHEN and CDR2 SYDVKM. V lost 7 bases and J lost 0, with 13 bases in between. This CDR3 spans 14 amino acids.

The CDR3 loop is CASSLEPGLIAKNIQYF. DNA of the CDR3: TGCGCCAGCAGCTTGGAGCCGGGCCTCATAGCCAAAAACATTCAGTACTTC. The chain links TRBV5-1 to TRBJ2-4, with D hard to call. The germline CDR1 and CDR2 sequences are SGHRS and YFSETQ. This CDR3 contains 17 residues. Trimming pared 0 bases from V and 0 bases from J, leaving 13 bases between.

There are a few counts of this clonotype. J is TRBJ2-6 and V is TRBV7-3; D might be TRBD1 (5 bases). There are 18 residues in the CDR3. CDR1 is SGHTA, CDR2 FQGTGA, per germline. With 0 bases removed from V and 1 base from J, the gap between germline ends came to 13 bases. CDR3 nucleotides: TGTGCCAGCAGCTTAACGGGTGGGGCAGTATCTGGGGCCAACGTCCTGACTTTC. Translation: CASSLTGGAVSGANVLTF.

CDR3: CASKETSASYEQYF. CDR3 DNA: TGTGCCAGTAAAGAGACTAGCGCTTCCTACGAGCAGTACTTC. The chain has TRBV19 and TRBJ2-7; 8 bases match TRBD2. This CDR3 is 14 amino acids long. With 7 bases clipped from V and 1 base from J, the junction kept 6 bases outside the gene matches. Germline V gene lookup returns CDR1 LNHDA and CDR2 SQIVND (reference sequence).